A single sample is the source of the 30 T cell receptor beta chains below, sequenced in a study of T cells in Graves' hyperthyroidism and ophthalmopathy. The source material, RNA transcripts, was used to amplify TCR beta CDR3 regions. The HTBI primer set served for first-round RT-PCR of the TCR CDR3. TCRdb re-called the multiplex PCR reads through MiXCR, storing one row per CDR3 protein. The repertoire holds 400,000 or so distinct CDR3 sequences, with 13% to 15% as singletons. The sequencing input was blood. The receptors were sampled from a woman aged 55-70 years with Graves' ophthalmopathy.

This clonotype has just a few counts. This chain links TRBV24-1 with TRBJ2-7; TRBD1 matches at 8 bases. V lost 5 bases and J lost 3; bases outside the gene matches: 8. From germline, CDR1 is KGHDR and CDR2 SFDVKD. There are 15 residues in the CDR3. CDR3 in amino acids: CATSAPGTGGYEQYF. DNA of the CDR3: TGTGCCACCAGTGCCCCCGGGACAGGAGGCTACGAGCAGTACTTC.

The table lists this clonotype with many counts. V usage is TRBV12-3 or TRBV12-4 and J usage is TRBJ2-1; 13 bases line up with TRBD2. The CDR3 loop spans 16 amino acids. Unmatched junction bases numbered 6, after V lost 5 bases and J lost 5 bases. CDR3 residues: CASSRGLAGAHNEQFF. In DNA form, the CDR3 reads TGTGCCAGCAGTCGCGGACTAGCGGGAGCCCACAATGAGCAGTTCTTC.

This clonotype was observed many times. The rearrangement uses TRBV10-3 and TRBJ2-7; TRBD2 might be the D (5 bases). Germline loops: CDR1 ENHRY, CDR2 SYGVKD. V was shortened by 1 base and J by 7 bases, with 29 bases between the two germline ends. This CDR3 has 19 amino acids. The CDR3 protein is CAISEYGGYQAKRPPEQYF. The CDR3 region has the DNA TGTGCCATCAGTGAGTACGGCGGGTATCAGGCCAAACGTCCGCCTGAGCAGTACTTC.

This clonotype was observed a handful of times. J is TRBJ1-3 and V is TRBV20-1; D is unclear. V gave up 6 bases and J gave up 3 bases, with 15 bases separating them. Germline assignment: CDR1 DFQATT and CDR2 SNEGSKA (reference sequence). The CDR3 extends over 14 amino acids. CDR3 residues: CSARRSEDGNTIYF. CDR3 nucleotides: TGCAGTGCAAGAAGGTCTGAGGATGGAAACACCATATATTTT.

Many counts were recorded for this clonotype. J is TRBJ1-5 and V is TRBV28; D gene unclear. Germline lookup yields CDR1 MDHEN and CDR2 SYDVKM. V lost 5 bases, J lost 4 bases, and 12 bases lay in between. The CDR3 totals 14 residues. The CDR3 DNA sequence: TGTGCCAGCAGTAAGGGATACGGAAATCAGCCCCAGCATTTT. This translates into CASSKGYGNQPQHF. Variable domain in full (rest from reference TRBV28 and TRBJ1-5): DVKVTQSSRYLVKRTGEKVFLECVQDMDHENMFWYRQDPGLGLRLIYFSYDVKMKEKGDIPEGYSVSREKKERFSLILESASTNQTSMYLCASSKGYGNQPQHFGDGTRLSIL.

This clonotype was counted a few times. The chain uses TRBV30 and TRBJ2-7; 11 nucleotides agree with TRBD2. The CDR3 has 16 amino acids. The germline V gene has CDR1 GTSNPN and CDR2 SVGIG (reference sequence). V shed 1 base and J 4 bases; nucleotides not matched to a gene: 9. The CDR3 DNA reads TGTGCCTGGAGTGCCTATCCGACTAGCGGGAATTACGAGCAGTACTTC. Protein: CAWSAYPTSGNYEQYF.

This clonotype came up a few times. The V and J genes are TRBV25-1 and TRBJ2-7, with D perhaps being TRBD1 or TRBD2 (6 bases each). V was clipped by 3 bases and J by 1 base, with 16 bases between them. This CDR3 region has 16 residues. Germline lookup yields CDR1 MGHDK and CDR2 SYGVNS. The CDR3 nucleotides read TGTGCCAGCAGTGACCCCCCCGGGGGCAGTTCCTACGAGCAGTACTTC. It is translated as CASSDPPGGSSYEQYF.

This clonotype has a count of ten or more. This chain joins TRBV3-1 and TRBJ2-3; D is unresolved. The CDR3 runs 14 residues. Germline lookup yields CDR1 LGHDT and CDR2 YNNKEL (reference sequence). Trimming took 4 bases from V and 0 from J, leaving 8 bases between them. Written as DNA, the CDR3 is TGTGCCAGCAGCCGACGACCCAGCACAGATACGCAGTATTTT. Its translation is CASSRRPSTDTQYF.

This clonotype appeared a few times. The rearrangement joins TRBV7-9 to TRBJ2-5; 7 nucleotides agree with TRBD1. J lost 2 bases, V lost 5 bases, and 5 bases had no gene match. The V gene's germline CDR1 is SEHNR and CDR2 FQNEAQ (reference sequence). CDR3 length: 14 amino acids. CDR3 sequence: CASSPGQEQETQYF. DNA for the CDR3: TGTGCCAGCAGCCCAGGACAGGAACAAGAGACCCAGTACTTC. The complete variable domain, with remaining parts taken from reference TRBV7-9 and TRBJ2-5, reads DTGVSQNPRHKITKRGQNVTFRCDPISEHNRLYWYRQTLGQGPEFLTYFQNEAQLEKSRLLSDRFSAERPKGSFSTLEIQRTEQGDSAMYLCASSPGQEQETQYFGPGTRLLVL.

This clonotype occurred many times. This chain uses TRBV11-2 with TRBJ2-1; 11 bases fit TRBD2. The CDR3 sequence is 18 residues long. V dropped 7 bases and J dropped 8; count of bases not matched to a gene: 19. CDR1 is SGHAT, CDR2 FQNNGV, per germline. CDR3 sequence (DNA): TGTGCCAGCATCGCGGGGAGACTAGCGGGAAAAAGGGCGGATGAGCAGTTCTTC. Amino acid sequence: CASIAGRLAGKRADEQFF. Combining the CDR3 with reference TRBV11-2 and TRBJ2-1 gives the whole variable domain EAGVAQSPRYKIIEKRQSVAFWCNPISGHATLYWYQQILGQGPKLLIQFQNNGVVDDSQLPKDRFSAERLKGVDSTLKIQPAKLEDSAVYLCASIAGRLAGKRADEQFFGPGTRLTVL.

There are a few counts of this clonotype. V usage is TRBV4-1 and J usage is TRBJ2-1, with D maybe TRBD2 (6 bases). The CDR3 is 18 amino acids. V gave up 4 bases and J gave up 0 bases, with 19 bases separating them. Germline CDR1 MGHRA, CDR2 YSYEKL. CDR3 sequence reads: CASSRNSGSRSSYNEQFF. CDR3 sequence (DNA): TGCGCCAGCAGCCGAAATAGCGGATCTCGCAGCTCCTACAATGAGCAGTTCTTC.

This clonotype occurred many times. The chain recombines TRBV2 with TRBJ2-1; D uncertain. Germline assignment: CDR1 SNHLY and CDR2 FYNNEI. V lost 7 bases, J lost 11 bases, and 12 bases lay in between. The CDR3 contains 11 residues. The CDR3 nucleotides read TGTGCCAGCAATAAGTACGAGCAGCAGTTCTTC. This translates into CASNKYEQQFF.

In this sample, this clonotype turned up once. The chain uses TRBV27 and TRBJ2-2, with 12 positions matching TRBD2. CDR3 length: 16 amino acids. Germline V gene lookup returns CDR1 MNHEY and CDR2 SMNVEV (reference sequence). V was clipped by 4 bases and J by 7 bases; unmatched bases: 7. In DNA, the CDR3 is TGTGCCAGCAGTTCAAGACTAGCGGGAGAGATCGGGGAGCTGTTTTTT. It codes for CASSSRLAGEIGELFF.

This clonotype came up many times. This chain connects TRBV12-3 or TRBV12-4 to TRBJ1-5, with TRBD1 matching 7 bases. The CDR3 spans 12 residues. Trimming removed 6 bases from V and 8 bases from J; junction bases left unmatched: 4. The CDR3 is CASRQGRKPQHF. The CDR3 region has the DNA TGTGCCAGCAGACAGGGGAGGAAGCCCCAGCATTTT.

In regard to this clonotype: A read error is likely here: a far larger clone is one base away. V usage is TRBV9 and J usage is TRBJ1-1, with no clear D. Between the trimmed V and J ends, which lost 0 bases and 1 base, there was a span of 4 bases. CDR3 length: 13 amino acids. The V gene's germline CDR1 is SGDLS and CDR2 YYNGEE. The CDR3 nucleotides are TGTGCCAGCAGCGTAGGGCCGAACACTGAAGCTTTCTTT. Amino acid sequence: CASSVGPNTEAFF.

This CDR3 is CASSISRGLGEQYF. The CDR3 DNA reads as TGTGCCAGCAGCATTTCCAGGGGGCTAGGCGAGCAGTACTTC. The chain joins TRBV7-9 to TRBJ2-7, with TRBD1 matching over 8 bases. V was pared by 5 bases and J by 6 bases, with 9 bases of the junction left unmatched. Germline CDR1 and CDR2: SEHNR and FQNEAQ (reference sequence). This CDR3 is 14 amino acids long.

V and J are TRBV5-8 and TRBJ1-2; 8 nucleotides agree with TRBD1. This CDR3 has 13 residues. After removal of 4 bases from V and 4 bases from J, the junction contained 3 bases not matched to a gene. Germline V gene lookup returns CDR1 SGHTS and CDR2 YDEGEE. The CDR3 here is CASSDRGGYGYTF. Here the CDR3 DNA reads TGTGCCAGCAGCGACAGGGGTGGCTATGGCTACACCTTC.

CDR3 protein: CASSYGITGAEQFF. DNA for the CDR3: TGTGCCAGCAGTTACGGGATAACAGGGGCTGAGCAGTTCTTC. V is TRBV6-5 and J is TRBJ2-1; 7 nucleotides agree with TRBD1. Germline values: CDR1 MNHEY, CDR2 SVGAGI. CDR3 size: 14 residues. J lost 9 bases, V lost 2 bases, and 7 bases had no gene match.

Remarks on this clonotype: A read error may explain this, as a much larger clone is one base away. The J gene is TRBJ2-5, the V gene TRBV2; 10 bases are shared with TRBD1. V was clipped by 1 base and J by 8 bases; unmatched bases: 4. From germline, CDR1 is SNHLY and CDR2 FYNNEI. CDR3 size: 14 residues. CDR3 protein: CASSEGGQGPTQYF. Here the CDR3 DNA reads TGTGCCAGCAGTGAAGGGGGACAGGGGCCAACCCAGTACTTC.

This clonotype was seen repeatedly, ten times or more. The V and J genes are TRBV20-1 and TRBJ1-1; no firm D call. V lost 0 bases and J 4 bases, leaving 12 bases between the germline ends. Per the germline V gene, CDR1 is DFQATT and CDR2 is SNEGSKA (reference sequence). This CDR3 contains 14 residues. The CDR3 DNA follows: TGCAGTGCTAGAGAGACTCGAGGCCGCACTGAAGCTTTCTTT. This codes for CSARETRGRTEAFF.

Of note for this clonotype: Since a far larger clone is one base different, this is likely a read error. The chain recombines TRBV18 with TRBJ2-5; no firm D call. The CDR3 extends over 12 amino acids. Per the germline V gene, CDR1 is KGHSH and CDR2 is LQKENI. The CDR3 DNA follows: TGTGCCAGCTCACCCCGAGGAGAGGCCCAGTACTTC. Its translation is CASSPRGEAQYF.

In this sample, this clonotype turned up many times. The J gene is TRBJ1-2, the V gene TRBV11-1; D not certain. Germline values: CDR1 SGHAT, CDR2 FQDESV (reference sequence). V lost 5 bases to trimming and J lost 0 bases, with 13 bases between them. The CDR3 is 15 amino acids. The CDR3 DNA reads as TGTGCCAGCAGCCCGGTAGGAGCCTCTAACTATGGCTACACCTTC. As protein: CASSPVGASNYGYTF.

This clonotype was observed a handful of times. The rearrangement joins TRBV30 to TRBJ1-5; 7 bases line up with TRBD1. Trimming at V came to 1 base and at J to 12 bases, leaving 0 bases not matched to a gene. The CDR3 extends over 10 amino acids. Germline V gene sequence: CDR1 GTSNPN, CDR2 SVGIG (reference sequence). The CDR3 loop is CAWSGQGQHF. In DNA, the CDR3 is TGTGCCTGGAGTGGACAGGGCCAGCATTTT.

This clonotype appeared a few times. This chain uses TRBV9 with TRBJ2-7; 11 bases line up with TRBD1. This CDR3 spans 15 amino acids. CDR1 and CDR2 (germline): SGDLS, YYNGEE. With V trimmed by 3 bases and J by 3 bases, 5 bases remained unmatched. The CDR3 protein is CASSAGTGGFYEQYF. The DNA of the CDR3 is TGTGCCAGCAGCGCCGGGACAGGGGGATTCTACGAGCAGTACTTC.

This clonotype was seen a handful of times. The gene calls are TRBV7-2 and TRBJ1-5; 12 bases agree with TRBD1. The CDR3 has 19 residues. Germline V gene data show CDR1 as SGHTA and CDR2 as FQGNSA. With V trimmed by 5 bases and J by 0 bases, 11 bases remained unmatched. CDR3 residues: CASSRAWDRGPYSNQPQHF. CDR3 nucleotide sequence: TGTGCCAGCAGCAGGGCCTGGGACAGGGGGCCTTATAGCAATCAGCCCCAGCATTTT.

The rearrangement uses TRBV5-1 and TRBJ2-1; 9 nucleotides align to TRBD2. This CDR3 has 15 residues. V lost 4 bases, J lost 13 bases, and 15 bases stayed unmatched. Looked up from germline, CDR1 is SGHRS and CDR2 is YFSETQ. The CDR3 region is CASSQGLAGMVTQFF. CDR3 DNA: TGCGCCAGCAGCCAGGGGCTAGCGGGAATGGTGACCCAGTTCTTC.

This clonotype has at least ten counts. The rearrangement joins TRBV5-1 to TRBJ1-1; D uncertain. CDR3 size: 15 residues. V lost 4 bases and J 1 base, leaving 14 bases between the germline ends. Germline CDR1 and CDR2: SGHRS and YFSETQ. CDR3 protein: CASSGGWTGNTEAFF. CDR3 nucleotide sequence: TGCGCCAGCAGCGGCGGATGGACGGGGAACACTGAAGCTTTCTTT.

This clonotype has ten or more counts. This chain links TRBV12-3 or TRBV12-4 with TRBJ2-7; 8 bases fit TRBD2. Germline trimming cut 8 bases from V and 3 bases from J; bases unmatched to any gene: 6. CDR3 length equals 13 residues. In nucleotides, the CDR3 is TGTGCCAGCGGCAGCGGGAGAATCTACGAGCAGTACTTC. Amino acids: CASGSGRIYEQYF.

This clonotype was seen a few times. This chain uses TRBV3-1 with TRBJ1-2, with D perhaps TRBD1 (6 bases). With 0 bases removed from V and 4 bases from J, the gap between germline ends came to 9 bases. Germline assignment: CDR1 LGHDT and CDR2 YNNKEL (reference sequence). CDR3 length equals 14 residues. CDR3 residues: CASSQDGGPYGYTF. The CDR3 DNA reads as TGTGCCAGCAGCCAAGATGGGGGCCCCTATGGCTACACCTTC.

The gene calls are TRBV3-1 and TRBJ2-1; TRBD2 is a possible D gene (6 bases). V lost 3 bases and J lost 6, with 15 bases in between. This CDR3 comprises 15 residues. CDR1 is LGHDT, CDR2 YNNKEL, per germline (reference sequence). CDR3 region: CASSQGGTPSNEQFF. The CDR3, as DNA: TGTGCCAGCAGCCAGGGCGGGACCCCTTCCAATGAGCAGTTCTTC.